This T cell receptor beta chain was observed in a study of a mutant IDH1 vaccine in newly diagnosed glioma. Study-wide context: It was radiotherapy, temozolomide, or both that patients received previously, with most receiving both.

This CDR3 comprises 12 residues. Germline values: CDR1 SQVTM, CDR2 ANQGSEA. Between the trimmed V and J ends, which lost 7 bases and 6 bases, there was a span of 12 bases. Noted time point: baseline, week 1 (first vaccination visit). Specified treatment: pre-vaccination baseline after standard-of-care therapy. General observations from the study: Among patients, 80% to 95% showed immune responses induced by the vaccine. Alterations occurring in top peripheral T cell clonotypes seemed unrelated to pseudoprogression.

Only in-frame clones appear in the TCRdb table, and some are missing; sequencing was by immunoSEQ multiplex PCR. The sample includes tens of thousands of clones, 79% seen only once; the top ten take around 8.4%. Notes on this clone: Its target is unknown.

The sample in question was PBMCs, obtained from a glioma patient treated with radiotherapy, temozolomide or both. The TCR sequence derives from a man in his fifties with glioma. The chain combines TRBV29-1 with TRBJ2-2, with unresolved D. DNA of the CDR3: TGCAGCGCCAGACTTTCTGCCGGGGAGCTGTTTTTT. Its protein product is CSARLSAGELFF.